A single sample gave rise to the 17 T cell receptor beta chains below, sequenced in a study of regulatory T cells in long-lasting Graves disease. Time point reported: newly diagnosed GD, antithyroid drugs for less than 3 months. Extracted RNA from PBMCs served as the source of the TCR library. Arm-PCR of CDR3 regions and iRepertoire HTBI primers were the basis on which TCR beta libraries were built. TCRdb passed the multiplex PCR reads through MiXCR, listing each CDR3 protein once. This repertoire shows about 470,000 distinct CDR3 sequences, more than 13% found once; its top ten account for about a sixth. These same records also appear under a second study, on T cells in Graves' hyperthyroidism and ophthalmopathy.

The source was peripheral blood mononuclear cells (PBMCs), collected at new diagnosis, from a patient treated with antithyroid drugs. These TCRs come from a woman in her 30s with Graves disease.

This clonotype was seen repeatedly, ten times or more. This sequence joins TRBV24-1 and TRBJ2-1; D not resolved. The V and J ends lost 4 bases and 4 bases respectively, with 10 bases between them. Germline CDR1 is KGHDR and CDR2 is SFDVKD. The CDR3 extends over 14 amino acids. The CDR3 region has the DNA TGTGCCACCAGTGACATAACAGATTACAATGAGCAGTTCTTC. Its protein is CATSDITDYNEQFF.

This clonotype was seen repeatedly, ten times or more. The rearrangement links TRBV30 to TRBJ1-4; a possible D gene is TRBD1 (6 bases). Trimming left V 1 base short and J 7 bases short, with 13 bases between. CDR3 size: 14 residues. Germline V gives CDR1 GTSNPN, CDR2 SVGIG (reference sequence). The CDR3 region has the DNA TGTGCCTGGAGTGAAGGGGGAGCCGGTGAAAAACTGTTTTTT. This sequence encodes CAWSEGGAGEKLFF.

This clonotype was detected ten times or more. The V gene is TRBV6-5, the J gene TRBJ2-2; D gene ambiguous. The CDR3 covers 15 residues. CDR1 and CDR2 from the germline V gene are MNHEY and SVGAGI. The V gene lost 4 bases and the J gene lost 0 bases, with 9 bases spanning the gap. The CDR3 DNA follows: TGTGCCAGCAGTTTGATTTTCGCGAACACCGGGGAGCTGTTTTTT. Its protein product is CASSLIFANTGELFF.

This clonotype was seen many times. The rearrangement uses TRBV2 and TRBJ2-1, with 9 positions matching TRBD2. Trimming at V came to 7 bases and at J to 2 bases, leaving 3 bases not matched to a gene. CDR3 length: 14 residues. Germline V CDR1 and CDR2: SNHLY, FYNNEI. The CDR3 nucleotides read TGTGCCAGCACGGGCGGGAGGGCCTACAATGAGCAGTTCTTC. Encoded protein: CASTGGRAYNEQFF.

This clonotype was seen at least ten times. This chain links TRBV5-1 with TRBJ2-7, with D perhaps assigned TRBD1 or TRBD2 (5 bases each). This CDR3 has 15 residues. CDR1 and CDR2 from the germline V gene are SGHRS and YFSETQ. V was cut by 0 bases and J by 3 bases, with 13 bases left in between. The CDR3 sequence is CASSLARDGVYEQYF. CDR3 nucleotide sequence: TGCGCCAGCAGCTTGGCCCGGGACGGAGTCTACGAGCAGTACTTC.

A word on this clonotype: Relative to the germline gene, one junction end is altered; a read error may explain this. V and J are TRBV15 and TRBJ2-1; the match to TRBD2 covers 8 bases. Germline values: CDR1 LNHNV, CDR2 YYDKDF (reference sequence). The CDR3 extends over 16 amino acids. The CDR3 sequence is CATSLLSGSSYNGQFF. CDR3 nucleotide sequence: TGTGCCACCAGCCTCCTCAGCGGGAGTTCCTACAATGGGCAGTTCTTC.

This clonotype was detected many times. The chain employs TRBV29-1 and TRBJ1-2, with TRBD1 matching 9 bases. This CDR3 is 12 amino acids long. V shed 6 bases, J shed 7 bases, and the junction held 6 bases outside the gene matches. Per the germline V gene, CDR1 is SQVTM and CDR2 is ANQGSEA. For the CDR3, the DNA is TGCAGCGTAGAACAGGGGGCGCCTGGCTACACCTTC. Protein product: CSVEQGAPGYTF.

This clonotype was recorded many times. CDR3 loop: CASSEVISGRMRETQYF. CDR3 DNA sequence: TGCGCCAGCAGTGAGGTTATTAGCGGGAGAATGAGAGAGACCCAGTACTTC. This sequence joins TRBV10-2 and TRBJ2-5; 9 nucleotides agree with TRBD2. Trimming cost V 2 bases and J 4 bases; bases outside gene matches: 11. CDR1 is WSHSY and CDR2 is SAAADI in the germline V gene. This CDR3 is 17 amino acids long.

The chain recombines TRBV28 with TRBJ1-2; maybe TRBD1 (6 bases). The V gene's germline CDR1 is MDHEN and CDR2 SYDVKM. The CDR3 runs 14 residues. Trimming shortened V by 5 bases and J by 8 bases, and 18 bases separated the two germline ends. CDR3 in amino acids: CASSPPKGGGGYTF. CDR3 nucleotide sequence: TGTGCCAGCAGTCCGCCGAAGGGGGGGGGGGGCTACACCTTC.

This clonotype occurred many times. Germline and junction disagree at one end, which may indicate a read error. The V and J genes are TRBV5-1 and TRBJ2-3, with D hard to call. Germline V gene sequence: CDR1 SGHRS, CDR2 YFSETQ. The CDR3 extends over 13 amino acids. Here the CDR3 reads CASSSGSTDTQYF. The CDR3 coding sequence is TGTGCCAGCAGTTCCGGGAGCACAGATACGCAGTATTTT.

This clonotype has at least ten counts. V gene TRBV20-1 combines with J gene TRBJ1-4; TRBD1 matches 7 bases. Trimming at V came to 4 bases and at J to 8 bases, leaving 10 bases not matched to a gene. The CDR3 is 14 amino acids. Germline CDR1 is DFQATT and CDR2 is SNEGSKA (reference sequence). The CDR3: CSATLQGMGEKLFF. The CDR3 DNA follows: TGCAGTGCTACCTTACAGGGGATGGGGGAAAAACTGTTTTTT.

This clonotype came up once. A read error is possible here, since a much larger clone lies one base away. The V gene is TRBV20-1, the J gene TRBJ1-1; perhaps TRBD1 as D (5 bases). This CDR3 is built from 15 residues. V lost 0 bases and J lost 3, with 14 bases in between. Germline loops: CDR1 DFQATT, CDR2 SNEGSKA (reference sequence). The CDR3 here is CSARDLGGGDTEAFF. DNA for the CDR3: TGCAGTGCTAGAGATTTGGGCGGGGGGGACACTGAAGCTTTCTTT.

The chain has TRBV4-1 and TRBJ2-3; D gene unclear. The CDR3 is 16 amino acids. V lost 3 bases, J lost 2 bases, and 15 bases lay in between. Germline CDR1 is MGHRA and CDR2 is YSYEKL. The chain's CDR3 is CASSQGTAYSTDTQYF. DNA of the CDR3: TGCGCCAGCAGCCAGGGTACGGCGTATTCCACAGATACGCAGTATTTT.

This clonotype was seen repeatedly, ten times or more. The chain joins TRBV5-6 to TRBJ2-1; 7 nucleotides agree with TRBD1. The CDR3 extends over 12 amino acids. The V gene end was trimmed by 4 bases and the J gene end by 10 bases; junction bases not matched to a gene: 5. From germline, CDR1 is SGHDT and CDR2 YYEEEE. The CDR3: CASSLGQSEQFF. CDR3 DNA: TGTGCCAGCAGCCTGGGACAGAGCGAGCAGTTCTTC.

The J gene is TRBJ2-1, the V gene TRBV15, with unresolved D. TRBJ2-7 explains the end of the DNA better; the J call may be wrong. CDR3 length equals 14 residues. Germline CDR1 LNHNV, CDR2 YYDKDF (reference sequence). The DNA of the CDR3 is TGTGCCACCAGCAGAGCCACTGCCTACAATGAGCAGTACTTC. Protein sequence: CATSRATAYNEQYF.

This clonotype was picked up a small number of times. The chain combines TRBV7-9 with TRBJ2-1; TRBD2 matches 9 bases. This CDR3 has 17 residues. Trimming cost V 0 bases and J 6 bases; bases outside gene matches: 9. Germline loops: CDR1 SEHNR, CDR2 FQNEAQ (reference sequence). CDR3 in DNA: TGTGCCAGCAGCTTAGCGGTGGGGGGACTAGCCCCCAATGAGCAGTTCTTC. It translates to CASSLAVGGLAPNEQFF. Full variable domain (remainder filled in from reference TRBV7-9 and TRBJ2-1): DTGVSQNPRHKITKRGQNVTFRCDPISEHNRLYWYRQTLGQGPEFLTYFQNEAQLEKSRLLSDRFSAERPKGSFSTLEIQRTEQGDSAMYLCASSLAVGGLAPNEQFFGPGTRLTVL.

In this sample, this clonotype turned up many times. The chain joins TRBV27 to TRBJ1-2, with 8 bases matching TRBD1. The V gene end was trimmed by 7 bases and the J gene end by 2 bases; junction bases not matched to a gene: 9. The germline CDR1 and CDR2 sequences are MNHEY and SMNVEV (reference sequence). This CDR3 region has 15 residues. The CDR3 spells CASTPGDRPNYGYTF. For the CDR3, the DNA is TGTGCCAGCACCCCTGGGGACAGGCCGAACTATGGCTACACCTTC.